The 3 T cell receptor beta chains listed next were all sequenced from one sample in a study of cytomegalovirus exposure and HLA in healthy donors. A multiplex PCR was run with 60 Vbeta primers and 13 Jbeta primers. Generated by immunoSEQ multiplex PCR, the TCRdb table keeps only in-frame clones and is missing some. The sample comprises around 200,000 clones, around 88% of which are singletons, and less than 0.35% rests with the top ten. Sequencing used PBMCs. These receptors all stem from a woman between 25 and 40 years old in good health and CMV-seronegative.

CDR3 loop: CASRTGAYEQYF. The CDR3 DNA reads TGTGCCAGCCGGACAGGGGCCTACGAGCAGTACTTC. The chain uses TRBV28 and TRBJ2-7; TRBD1 matches 9 bases. The CDR3 runs 12 residues. The V segment lost 8 bases and the J segment 2 bases; nucleotides outside the gene matches: 1. Germline values: CDR1 MDHEN, CDR2 SYDVKM.

In DNA, the CDR3 is TGTGCCAGCAGCCAGGTAGCGGGAGGGCTTGAGACCCAGTACTTC. This encodes CASSQVAGGLETQYF. This sequence joins TRBV14 and TRBJ2-5; 11 nucleotides agree with TRBD2. The germline CDR1 and CDR2 sequences are SGHDN and FVKESK. This CDR3 is built from 15 residues. V gave up 3 bases and J gave up 5 bases; unmatched junction bases: 5. Looking up the rest from reference TRBV14 and TRBJ2-5 gives the full variable domain: EAGVTQFPSHSVIEKGQTVTLRCDPISGHDNLYWYRRVMGKEIKFLLHFVKESKQDESGMPNNRFLAERTGGTYSTLKVQPAELEDSGVYFCASSQVAGGLETQYFGPGTRLLVL.

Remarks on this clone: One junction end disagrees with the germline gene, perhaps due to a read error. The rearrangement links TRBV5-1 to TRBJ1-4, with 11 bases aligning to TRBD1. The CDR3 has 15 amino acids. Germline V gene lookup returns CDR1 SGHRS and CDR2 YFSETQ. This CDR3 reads CTSSQLGQGGEKLFF. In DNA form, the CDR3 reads TGCACCAGCAGCCAGCTGGGACAGGGGGGTGAAAAACTGTTTTTT. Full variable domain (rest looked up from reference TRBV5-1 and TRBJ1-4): KAGVTQTPRYLIKTRGQQVTLSCSPISGHRSVSWYQQTPGQGLQFLFEYFSETQRNKGNFPGRFSGRQFSNSRSEMNVSTLELGDSALYLCTSSQLGQGGEKLFFGSGTQLSVL.